Below, 5 T cell receptor beta chains from the same sample are listed, as sequenced in a study of T cell responses to AZD1222 COVID-19 vaccine. The protocol was immunoSEQ multiplex PCR, while the TCRdb copy is restricted to in-frame clones and leaves out a portion. Among around 210,000 clones listed, around 94% were seen once. The sample consisted of peripheral blood, taken 28 days after the second dose of the MenACWY control vaccine. The source of these receptors is an adult who received the MenACWY meningococcal vaccine as a control.

V gene TRBV15 combines with J gene TRBJ1-2; no clear D. CDR1 and CDR2 from the germline V gene are LNHNV and YYDKDF (reference sequence). This CDR3 is built from 12 residues. Trimming removed 3 bases at V and 3 bases at J, with 5 bases between. CDR3 sequence reads: CATSRSDYGYTF. CDR3 nucleotide sequence: TGTGCCACCAGCAGGTCAGACTATGGCTACACCTTC.

This clone was recorded only once. This rearrangement joins TRBV7-3 to TRBJ2-5; D may be TRBD1 or TRBD2 (5 bases each). CDR3 length equals 12 residues. The V gene lost 9 bases and the J gene lost 7 bases, with 15 bases spanning the gap. The germline V gene encodes CDR1 SGHTA and CDR2 FQGTGA. For the CDR3, the DNA is TGTGCCAGTGGGGACCTCGAAGGGACCCAGTACTTC. The encoded protein is CASGDLEGTQYF.

The V and J genes are TRBV27 and TRBJ1-2; unclear D gene. Deletions cut 2 bases from V and 6 bases from J, with 25 bases between. Germline V gene data show CDR1 as MNHEY and CDR2 as SMNVEV (reference sequence). This CDR3 contains 18 residues. CDR3 in DNA: TGTGCCAGCAGTTTAGCCCCCCCAACGGAGATTCCGATCAATGGCTACACCTTC. The encoded protein is CASSLAPPTEIPINGYTF.

The CDR3 loop is CASSLGSGYTF. CDR3 coding DNA: TGTGCCAGCAGCTTGGGGAGTGGCTACACCTTC. V and J are TRBV5-5 and TRBJ1-2; no clear D. CDR1 is SGHKS and CDR2 is YYEKEE in the germline V gene (reference sequence). The CDR3 consists of 11 residues. The germline V and J ends were trimmed by 0 bases and 7 bases, with 4 bases remaining between them.

V and J are TRBV27 and TRBJ2-7; 8 bases map to TRBD1. Trimming took 4 bases from V and 1 from J; bases not matched to a gene: 9. CDR3 length: 16 amino acids. Germline V gene data show CDR1 as MNHEY and CDR2 as SMNVEV (reference sequence). CDR3 in amino acids: CASSWQGDRISYEQYF. CDR3 nucleotide sequence: TGTGCCAGCAGTTGGCAAGGGGACAGGATTTCCTACGAGCAGTACTTC.